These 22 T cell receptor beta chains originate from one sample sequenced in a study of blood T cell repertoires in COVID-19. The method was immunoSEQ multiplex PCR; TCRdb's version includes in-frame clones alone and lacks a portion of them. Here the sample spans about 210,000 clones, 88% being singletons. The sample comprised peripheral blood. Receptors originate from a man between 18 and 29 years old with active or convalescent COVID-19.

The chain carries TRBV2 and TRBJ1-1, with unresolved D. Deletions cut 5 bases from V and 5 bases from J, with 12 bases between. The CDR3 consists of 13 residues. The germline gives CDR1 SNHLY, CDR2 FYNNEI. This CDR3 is CASSKEVGTEAFF. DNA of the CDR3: TGTGCCAGCAGTAAGGAGGTAGGGACTGAAGCTTTCTTT.

CDR3 sequence (DNA): TGTGCCAGCAGTATGCAGGGGGCTCCGACCTTC. It is translated as CASSMQGAPTF. V and J are TRBV12-3 or TRBV12-4 and TRBJ1-2, with 8 bases aligning to TRBD1. Unmatched junction bases numbered 7, after V lost 5 bases and J lost 14 bases. The CDR3 has 11 residues.

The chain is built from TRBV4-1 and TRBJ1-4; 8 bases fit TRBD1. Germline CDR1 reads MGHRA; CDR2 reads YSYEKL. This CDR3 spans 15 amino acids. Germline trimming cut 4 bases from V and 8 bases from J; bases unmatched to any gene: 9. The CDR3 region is CASSPLTGATEKLFF. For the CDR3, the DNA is TGCGCCAGCAGCCCGTTGACAGGGGCCACAGAAAAACTGTTTTTT.

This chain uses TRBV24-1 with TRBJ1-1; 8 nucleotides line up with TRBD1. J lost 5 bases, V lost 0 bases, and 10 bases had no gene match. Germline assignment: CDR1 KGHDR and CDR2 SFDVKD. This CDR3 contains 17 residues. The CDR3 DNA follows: TGTGCCACCAGTGATTTGCAACAGGGGGTGATGAGGACTGAAGCTTTCTTT. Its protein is CATSDLQQGVMRTEAFF.

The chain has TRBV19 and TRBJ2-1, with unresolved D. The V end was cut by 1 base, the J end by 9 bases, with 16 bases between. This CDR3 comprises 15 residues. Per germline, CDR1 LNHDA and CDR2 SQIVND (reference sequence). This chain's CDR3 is CASSIGRAHSGEQFF. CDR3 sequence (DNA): TGTGCCAGTAGTATAGGGCGCGCCCATTCGGGTGAGCAGTTCTTC. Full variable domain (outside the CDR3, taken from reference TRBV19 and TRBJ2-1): DGGITQSPKYLFRKEGQNVTLSCEQNLNHDAMYWYRQDPGQGLRLIYYSQIVNDFQKGDIAEGYSVSREKKESFPLTVTSAQKNPTAFYLCASSIGRAHSGEQFFGPGTRLTVL.

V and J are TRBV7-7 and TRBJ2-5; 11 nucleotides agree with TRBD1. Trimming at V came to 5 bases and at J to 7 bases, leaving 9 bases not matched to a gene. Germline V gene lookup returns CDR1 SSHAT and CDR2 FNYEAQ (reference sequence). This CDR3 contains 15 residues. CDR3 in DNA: TGTGCCAGCAGCCGGGACAGGGGGGAAGAAGGGACCCAGTACTTC. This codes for CASSRDRGEEGTQYF.

The DNA for the CDR3 is TGCGCCAGCAGCCAAACCGGGAGCACTGAAGCTTTCTTT. Its protein is CASSQTGSTEAFF. J is TRBJ1-1 and V is TRBV5-1; D remains ambiguous. The CDR3 consists of 13 residues. The germline V and J ends were trimmed by 4 bases and 4 bases, with 11 bases remaining between them. Germline assignment: CDR1 SGHRS and CDR2 YFSETQ.

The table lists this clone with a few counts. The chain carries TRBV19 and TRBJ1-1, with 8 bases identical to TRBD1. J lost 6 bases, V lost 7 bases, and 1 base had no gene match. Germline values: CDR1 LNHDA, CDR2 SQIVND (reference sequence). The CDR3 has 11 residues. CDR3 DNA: TGTGCCAGTATGACAGGGGCTGAAGCTTTCTTT. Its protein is CASMTGAEAFF.

The CDR3 nucleotides read TGTGCCAGCAGTTATGAGACCGGGGAGCTGTTTTTT. Translation gives CASSYETGELFF. The V gene is TRBV6-2 or TRBV6-3, the J gene TRBJ2-2; D uncertain. CDR3 length: 12 amino acids. CDR1 and CDR2 (germline): MNHEY, SVGEGT. The V gene lost 3 bases and the J gene lost 5 bases, with 4 bases spanning the gap.

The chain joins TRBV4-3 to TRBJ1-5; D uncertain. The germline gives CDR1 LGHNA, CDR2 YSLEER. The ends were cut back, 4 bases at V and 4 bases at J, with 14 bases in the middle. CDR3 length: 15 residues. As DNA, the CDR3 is TGCGCCAGCAGCCTTGAAAACGGACTGAATCAGCCCCAGCATTTT. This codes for CASSLENGLNQPQHF.

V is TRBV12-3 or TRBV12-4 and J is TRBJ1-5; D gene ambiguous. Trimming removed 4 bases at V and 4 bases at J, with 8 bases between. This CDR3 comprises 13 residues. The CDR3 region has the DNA TGTGCCAGCAGTTCAGAGACTAATCAGCCCCAGCATTTT. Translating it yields CASSSETNQPQHF.

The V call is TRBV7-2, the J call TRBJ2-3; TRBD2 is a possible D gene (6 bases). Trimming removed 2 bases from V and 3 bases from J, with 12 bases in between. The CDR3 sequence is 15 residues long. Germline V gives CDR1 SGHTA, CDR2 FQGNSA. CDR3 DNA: TGTGCCAGCAGCTTACAGACGGGACTTACAGATACGCAGTATTTT. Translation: CASSLQTGLTDTQYF.

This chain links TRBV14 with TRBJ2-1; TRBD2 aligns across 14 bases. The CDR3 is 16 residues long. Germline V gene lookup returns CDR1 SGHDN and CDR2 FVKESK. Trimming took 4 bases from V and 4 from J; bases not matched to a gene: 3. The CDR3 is CASSRRLAGGYNEQFF. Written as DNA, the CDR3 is TGTGCCAGCAGCCGGCGACTAGCGGGAGGGTACAATGAGCAGTTCTTC.

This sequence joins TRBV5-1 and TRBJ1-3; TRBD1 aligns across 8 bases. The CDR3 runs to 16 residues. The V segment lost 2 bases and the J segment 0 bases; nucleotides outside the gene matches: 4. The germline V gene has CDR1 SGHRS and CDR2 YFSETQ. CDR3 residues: CASSLAGGHSGNTIYF. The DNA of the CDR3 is TGCGCCAGCAGCTTAGCAGGGGGCCACTCTGGAAACACCATATATTTT.

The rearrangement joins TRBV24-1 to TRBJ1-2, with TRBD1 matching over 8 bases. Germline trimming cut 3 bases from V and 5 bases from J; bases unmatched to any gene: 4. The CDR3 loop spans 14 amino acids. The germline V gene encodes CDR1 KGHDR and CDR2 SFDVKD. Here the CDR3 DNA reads TGTGCCACCAGTGATCCGGGACAGGCTTATGGCTACACCTTC. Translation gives CATSDPGQAYGYTF.

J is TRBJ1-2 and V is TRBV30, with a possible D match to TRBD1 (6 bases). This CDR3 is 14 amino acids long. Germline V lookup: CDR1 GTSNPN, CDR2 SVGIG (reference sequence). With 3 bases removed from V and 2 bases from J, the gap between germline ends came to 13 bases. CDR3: CAWRGDTENYGYTF. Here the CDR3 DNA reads TGTGCCTGGAGGGGGGACACGGAGAACTATGGCTACACCTTC. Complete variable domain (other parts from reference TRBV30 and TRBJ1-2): SQTIHQWPATLVQPVGSPLSLECTVEGTSNPNLYWYRQAAGRGLQLLFYSVGIGQISSEVPQNLSASRPQDRQFILSSKKLLLSDSGFYLCAWRGDTENYGYTFGSGTRLTVV.

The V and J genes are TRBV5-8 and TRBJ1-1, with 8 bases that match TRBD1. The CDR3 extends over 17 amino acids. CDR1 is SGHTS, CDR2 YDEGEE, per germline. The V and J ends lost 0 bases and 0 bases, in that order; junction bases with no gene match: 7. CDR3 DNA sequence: TGTGCCAGCAGCTTGGGTGCAGGGGGCTTCATGAACACTGAAGCTTTCTTT. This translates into CASSLGAGGFMNTEAFF.

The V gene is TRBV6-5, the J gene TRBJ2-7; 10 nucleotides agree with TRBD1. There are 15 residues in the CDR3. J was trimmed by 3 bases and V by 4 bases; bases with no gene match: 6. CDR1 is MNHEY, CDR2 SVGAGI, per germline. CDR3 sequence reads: CASSSYRDRGYEQYF. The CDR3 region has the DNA TGTGCCAGCAGTTCGTACCGGGACAGGGGCTACGAGCAGTACTTC.

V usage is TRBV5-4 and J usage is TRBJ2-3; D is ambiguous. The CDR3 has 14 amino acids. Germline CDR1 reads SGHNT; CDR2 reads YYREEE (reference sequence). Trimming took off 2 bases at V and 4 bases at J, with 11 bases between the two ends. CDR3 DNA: TGTGCCAGCAGCTTCTTGAGGAATGCAGATACGCAGTATTTT. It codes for CASSFLRNADTQYF.

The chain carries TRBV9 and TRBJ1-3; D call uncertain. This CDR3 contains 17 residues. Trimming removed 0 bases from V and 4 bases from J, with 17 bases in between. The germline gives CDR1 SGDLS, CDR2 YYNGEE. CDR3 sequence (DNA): TGTGCCAGCAGCGTAGAGGAGGGCCGTGTTGCGGGAAACACCATATATTTT. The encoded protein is CASSVEEGRVAGNTIYF. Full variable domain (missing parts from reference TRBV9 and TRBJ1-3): DSGVTQTPKHLITATGQRVTLRCSPRSGDLSVYWYQQSLDQGLQFLIQYYNGEERAKGNILERFSAQQFPDLHSELNLSSLELGDSALYFCASSVEEGRVAGNTIYFGEGSWLTVV.

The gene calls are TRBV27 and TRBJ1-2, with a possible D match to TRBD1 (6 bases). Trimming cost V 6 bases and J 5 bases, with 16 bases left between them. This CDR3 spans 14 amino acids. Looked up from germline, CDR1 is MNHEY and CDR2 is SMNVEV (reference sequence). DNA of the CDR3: TGTGCCAGCAGATTCGGAACAGGGTCGTATGGCTACACCTTC. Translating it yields CASRFGTGSYGYTF.

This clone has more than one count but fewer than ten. The CDR3 DNA is TGTGCCAGCAGATTTGGACAGGGGAACACTGAAGCTTTCTTT. This codes for CASRFGQGNTEAFF. The genes are TRBV6-6 and TRBJ1-1, with 8 positions matching TRBD1. J gave up 1 base and V 6 bases, and 4 bases lay outside the gene matches. Germline values: CDR1 MNHNY, CDR2 SVGAGI (reference sequence). CDR3 length: 14 residues.